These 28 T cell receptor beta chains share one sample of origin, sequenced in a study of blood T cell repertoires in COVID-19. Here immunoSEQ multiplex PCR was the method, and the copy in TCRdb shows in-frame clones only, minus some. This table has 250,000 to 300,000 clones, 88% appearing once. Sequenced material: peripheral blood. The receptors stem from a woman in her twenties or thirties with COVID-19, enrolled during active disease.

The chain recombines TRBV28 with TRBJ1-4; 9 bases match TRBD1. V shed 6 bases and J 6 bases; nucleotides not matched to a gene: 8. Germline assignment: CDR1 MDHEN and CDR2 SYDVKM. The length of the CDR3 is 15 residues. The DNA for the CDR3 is TGTGCCAGCAGCGCTACAGGGGGCTTTCATGAAAAACTGTTTTTT. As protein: CASSATGGFHEKLFF.

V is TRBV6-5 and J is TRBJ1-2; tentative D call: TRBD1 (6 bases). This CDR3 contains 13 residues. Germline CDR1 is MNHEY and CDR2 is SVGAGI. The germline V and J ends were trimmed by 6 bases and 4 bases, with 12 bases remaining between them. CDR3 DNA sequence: TGTGCCAGCAGGGACAGACTCATCTATGGCTACACCTTC. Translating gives CASRDRLIYGYTF.

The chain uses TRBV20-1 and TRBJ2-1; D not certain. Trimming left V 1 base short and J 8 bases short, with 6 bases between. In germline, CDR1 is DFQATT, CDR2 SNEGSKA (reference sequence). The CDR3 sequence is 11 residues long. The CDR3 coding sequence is TGCAGTGCTAGAGTCGTCGATGAGCAGTTCTTC. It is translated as CSARVVDEQFF.

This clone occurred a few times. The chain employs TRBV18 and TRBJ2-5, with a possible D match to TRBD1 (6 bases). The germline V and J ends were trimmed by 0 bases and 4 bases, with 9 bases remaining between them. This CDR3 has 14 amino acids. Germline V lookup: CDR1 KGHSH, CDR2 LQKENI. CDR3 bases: TGTGCCAGCTCACCACCGGGCAGGGGAGAGACCCAGTACTTC. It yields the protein CASSPPGRGETQYF.

CDR3 amino acids: CASSSRTVTGELFF. The CDR3, as DNA: TGTGCCAGCAGCTCTCGGACTGTCACCGGGGAGCTGTTTTTT. V and J are TRBV5-4 and TRBJ2-2, with D tentatively TRBD2 (5 bases). The ends were cut back, 3 bases at V and 4 bases at J, with 10 bases in the middle. The CDR3 runs 14 residues. Per germline, CDR1 SGHNT and CDR2 YYREEE (reference sequence).

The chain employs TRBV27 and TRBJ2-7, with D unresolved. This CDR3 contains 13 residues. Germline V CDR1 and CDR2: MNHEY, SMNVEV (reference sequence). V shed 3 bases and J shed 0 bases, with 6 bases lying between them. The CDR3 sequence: CASSFSSSYEQYF. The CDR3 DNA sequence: TGTGCCAGCAGTTTTTCTAGCTCCTACGAGCAGTACTTC.

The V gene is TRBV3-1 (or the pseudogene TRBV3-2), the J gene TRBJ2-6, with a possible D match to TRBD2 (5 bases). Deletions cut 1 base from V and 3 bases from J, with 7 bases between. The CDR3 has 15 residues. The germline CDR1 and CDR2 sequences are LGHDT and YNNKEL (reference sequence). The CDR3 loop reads CASSQVGVGANVLTF. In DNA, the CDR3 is TGTGCCAGCAGCCAAGTCGGGGTTGGGGCCAACGTCCTGACTTTC.

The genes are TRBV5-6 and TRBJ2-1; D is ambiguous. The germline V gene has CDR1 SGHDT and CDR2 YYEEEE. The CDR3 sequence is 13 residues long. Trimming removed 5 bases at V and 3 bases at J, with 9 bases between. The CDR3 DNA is TGTGCCAGCAGTAGTATCGTCTACAATGAGCAGTTCTTC. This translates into CASSSIVYNEQFF.

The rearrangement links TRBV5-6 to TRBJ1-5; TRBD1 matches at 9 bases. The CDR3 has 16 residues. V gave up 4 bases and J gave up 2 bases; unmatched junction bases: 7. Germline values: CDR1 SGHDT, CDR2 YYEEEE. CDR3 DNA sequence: TGTGCCAGCAGCCGCACCGGGACAGGGCGCAATCAGCCCCAGCATTTT. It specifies CASSRTGTGRNQPQHF.

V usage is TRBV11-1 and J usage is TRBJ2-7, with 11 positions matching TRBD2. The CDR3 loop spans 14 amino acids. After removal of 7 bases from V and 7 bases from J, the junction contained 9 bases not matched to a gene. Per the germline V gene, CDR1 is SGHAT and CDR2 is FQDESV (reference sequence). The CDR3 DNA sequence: TGTGCCAGCATGCCTAGCGGGAGGCCTAAAGAGCAGTACTTC. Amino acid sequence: CASMPSGRPKEQYF.

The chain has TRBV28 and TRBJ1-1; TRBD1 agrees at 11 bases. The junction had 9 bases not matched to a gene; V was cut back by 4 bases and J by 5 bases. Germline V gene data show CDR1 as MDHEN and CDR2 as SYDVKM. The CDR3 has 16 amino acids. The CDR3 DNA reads TGTGCCAGCAGTTCCCGGACAGGGGGCGGGTTGACTGAAGCTTTCTTT. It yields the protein CASSSRTGGGLTEAFF.

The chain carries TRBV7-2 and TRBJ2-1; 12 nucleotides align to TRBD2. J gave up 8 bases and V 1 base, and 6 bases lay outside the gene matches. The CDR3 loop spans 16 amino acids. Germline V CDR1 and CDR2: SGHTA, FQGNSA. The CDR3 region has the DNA TGTGCCAGCAGCTTAGGACTGGGACTAGCGGGTGATGAGCAGTTCTTC. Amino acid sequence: CASSLGLGLAGDEQFF.

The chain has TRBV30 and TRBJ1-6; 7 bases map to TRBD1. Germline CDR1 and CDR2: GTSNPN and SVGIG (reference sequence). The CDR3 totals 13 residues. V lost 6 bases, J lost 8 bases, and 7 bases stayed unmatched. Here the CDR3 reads CACQGDGDSPLHF. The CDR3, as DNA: TGTGCCTGCCAGGGGGATGGAGATTCACCCCTCCACTTT.

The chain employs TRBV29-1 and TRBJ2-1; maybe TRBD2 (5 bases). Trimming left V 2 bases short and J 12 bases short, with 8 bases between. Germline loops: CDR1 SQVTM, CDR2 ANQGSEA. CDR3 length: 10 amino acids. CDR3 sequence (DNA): TGCAGCGTTGAAACCGGACTGCAGTTCTTC. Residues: CSVETGLQFF.

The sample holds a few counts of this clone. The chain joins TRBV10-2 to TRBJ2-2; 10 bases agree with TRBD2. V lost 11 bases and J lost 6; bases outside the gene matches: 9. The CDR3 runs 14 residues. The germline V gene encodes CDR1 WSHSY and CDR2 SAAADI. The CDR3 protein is CAGQAGGVPGELFF. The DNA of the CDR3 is TGCGCCGGACAAGCGGGAGGGGTCCCCGGGGAGCTGTTTTTT.

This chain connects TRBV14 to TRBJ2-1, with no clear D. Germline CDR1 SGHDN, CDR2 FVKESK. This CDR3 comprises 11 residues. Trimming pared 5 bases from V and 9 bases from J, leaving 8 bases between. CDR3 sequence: CASSTSREQFF. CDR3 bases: TGTGCCAGCAGCACATCACGTGAGCAGTTCTTC. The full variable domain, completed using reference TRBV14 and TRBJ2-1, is EAGVTQFPSHSVIEKGQTVTLRCDPISGHDNLYWYRRVMGKEIKFLLHFVKESKQDESGMPNNRFLAERTGGTYSTLKVQPAELEDSGVYFCASSTSREQFFGPGTRLTVL.

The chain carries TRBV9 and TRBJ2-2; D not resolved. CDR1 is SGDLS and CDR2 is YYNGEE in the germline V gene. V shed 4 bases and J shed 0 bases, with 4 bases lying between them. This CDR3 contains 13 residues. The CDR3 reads CASSTPNTGELFF. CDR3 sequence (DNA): TGTGCCAGCAGCACTCCGAACACCGGGGAGCTGTTTTTT. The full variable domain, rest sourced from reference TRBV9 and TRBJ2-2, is DSGVTQTPKHLITATGQRVTLRCSPRSGDLSVYWYQQSLDQGLQFLIQYYNGEERAKGNILERFSAQQFPDLHSELNLSSLELGDSALYFCASSTPNTGELFFGEGSRLTVL.

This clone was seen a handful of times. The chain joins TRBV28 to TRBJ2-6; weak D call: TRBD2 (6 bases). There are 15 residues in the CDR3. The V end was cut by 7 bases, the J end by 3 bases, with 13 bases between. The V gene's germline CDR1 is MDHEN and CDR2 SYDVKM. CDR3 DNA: TGTGCCAGCACCCCTGGGGGAGGTGGGGCCAACGTCCTGACTTTC. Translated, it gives CASTPGGGGANVLTF.

CDR3 nucleotide sequence: TGTGCCAGCAGTTGGGGACAGAACACTGAAGCTTTCTTT. Translated: CASSWGQNTEAFF. The chain has TRBV12-3 or TRBV12-4 and TRBJ1-1; a possible D gene is TRBD1 (6 bases). This CDR3 has 13 residues. Trimming removed 4 bases from V and 1 base from J, with 7 bases in between.

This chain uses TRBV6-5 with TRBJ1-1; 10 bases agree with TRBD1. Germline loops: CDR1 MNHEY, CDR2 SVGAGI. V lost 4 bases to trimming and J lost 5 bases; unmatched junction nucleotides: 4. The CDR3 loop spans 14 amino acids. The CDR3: CASSLTGGRTEAFF. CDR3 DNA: TGTGCCAGCAGTTTGACAGGGGGCAGGACTGAAGCTTTCTTT.

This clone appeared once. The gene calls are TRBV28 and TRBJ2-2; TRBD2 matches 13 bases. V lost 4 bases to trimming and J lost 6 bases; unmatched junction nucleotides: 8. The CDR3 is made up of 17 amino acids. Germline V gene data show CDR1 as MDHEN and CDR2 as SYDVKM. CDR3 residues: CASSYPLGLAGAGELFF. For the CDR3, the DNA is TGTGCCAGCAGTTACCCCCTCGGACTAGCGGGAGCCGGGGAGCTGTTTTTT.

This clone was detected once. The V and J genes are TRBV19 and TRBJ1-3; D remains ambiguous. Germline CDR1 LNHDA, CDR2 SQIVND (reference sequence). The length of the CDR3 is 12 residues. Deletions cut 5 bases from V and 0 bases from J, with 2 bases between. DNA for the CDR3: TGTGCCAGTAGTTACTCTGGAAACACCATATATTTT. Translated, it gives CASSYSGNTIYF.

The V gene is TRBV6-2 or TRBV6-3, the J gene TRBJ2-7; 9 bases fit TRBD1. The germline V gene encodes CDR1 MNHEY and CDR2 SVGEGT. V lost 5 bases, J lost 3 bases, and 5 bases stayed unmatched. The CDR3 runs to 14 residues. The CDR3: CASSAGTGYYEQYF. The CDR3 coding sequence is TGTGCCAGCAGTGCAGGGACAGGGTACTACGAGCAGTACTTC.

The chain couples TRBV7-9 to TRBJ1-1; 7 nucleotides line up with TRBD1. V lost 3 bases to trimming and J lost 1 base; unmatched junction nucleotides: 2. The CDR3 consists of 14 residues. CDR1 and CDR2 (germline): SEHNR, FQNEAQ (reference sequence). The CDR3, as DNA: TGTGCCAGCAGCTTGGGACAGTCGAACACTGAAGCTTTCTTT. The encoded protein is CASSLGQSNTEAFF.

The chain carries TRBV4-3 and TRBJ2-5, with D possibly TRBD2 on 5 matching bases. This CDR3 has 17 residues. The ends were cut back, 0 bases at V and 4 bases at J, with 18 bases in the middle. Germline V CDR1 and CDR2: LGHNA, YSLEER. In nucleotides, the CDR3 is TGCGCCAGCAGCCAAGAATTGGGAGCTAGGTTGGGAGAGACCCAGTACTTC. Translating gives CASSQELGARLGETQYF.

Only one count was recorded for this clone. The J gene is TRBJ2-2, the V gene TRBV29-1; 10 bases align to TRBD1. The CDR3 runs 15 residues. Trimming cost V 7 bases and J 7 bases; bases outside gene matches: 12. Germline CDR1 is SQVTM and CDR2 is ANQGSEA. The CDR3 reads CSATSGQGFVGELFF. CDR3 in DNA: TGCAGCGCCACCTCGGGACAGGGGTTTGTCGGGGAGCTGTTTTTT.

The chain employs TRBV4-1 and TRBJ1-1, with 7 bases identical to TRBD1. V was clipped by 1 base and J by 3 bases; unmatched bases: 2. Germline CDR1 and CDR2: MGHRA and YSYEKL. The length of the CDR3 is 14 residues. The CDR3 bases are TGCGCCAGCAGCCAAGGGCAGGGGGACACTGAAGCTTTCTTT. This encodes CASSQGQGDTEAFF.

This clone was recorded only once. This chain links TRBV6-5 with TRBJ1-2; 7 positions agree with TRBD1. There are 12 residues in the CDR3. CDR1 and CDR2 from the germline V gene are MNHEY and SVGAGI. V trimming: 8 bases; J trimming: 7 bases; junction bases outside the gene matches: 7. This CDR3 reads CASGNYRGGYTF. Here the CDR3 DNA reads TGTGCCAGCGGAAACTACAGGGGTGGCTACACCTTC.